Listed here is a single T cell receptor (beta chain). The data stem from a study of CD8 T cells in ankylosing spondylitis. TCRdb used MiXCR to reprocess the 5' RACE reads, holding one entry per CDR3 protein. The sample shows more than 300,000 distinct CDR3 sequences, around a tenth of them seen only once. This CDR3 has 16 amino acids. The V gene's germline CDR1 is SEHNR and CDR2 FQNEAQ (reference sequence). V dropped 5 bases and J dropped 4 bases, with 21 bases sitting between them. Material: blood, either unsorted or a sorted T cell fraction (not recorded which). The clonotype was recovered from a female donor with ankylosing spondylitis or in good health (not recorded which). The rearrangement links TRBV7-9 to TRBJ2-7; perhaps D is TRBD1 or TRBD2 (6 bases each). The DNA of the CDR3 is TGTGCCAGCAGCCATCTCGGGGGCGGTCGCATTTACGAGCAGTACTTC. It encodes CASSHLGGGRIYEQYF.